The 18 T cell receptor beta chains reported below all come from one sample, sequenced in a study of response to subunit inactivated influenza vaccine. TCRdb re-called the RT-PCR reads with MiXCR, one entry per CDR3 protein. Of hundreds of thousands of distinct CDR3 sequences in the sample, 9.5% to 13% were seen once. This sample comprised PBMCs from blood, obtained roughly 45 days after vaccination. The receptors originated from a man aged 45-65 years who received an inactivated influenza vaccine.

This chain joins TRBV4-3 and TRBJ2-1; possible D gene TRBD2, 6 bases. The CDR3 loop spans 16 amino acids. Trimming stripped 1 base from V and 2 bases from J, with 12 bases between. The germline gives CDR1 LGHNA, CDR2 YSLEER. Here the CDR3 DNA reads TGCGCCAGCAGCCAAGTCGGGAGTACTGCCTACAATGAGCAGTTCTTC. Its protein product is CASSQVGSTAYNEQFF.

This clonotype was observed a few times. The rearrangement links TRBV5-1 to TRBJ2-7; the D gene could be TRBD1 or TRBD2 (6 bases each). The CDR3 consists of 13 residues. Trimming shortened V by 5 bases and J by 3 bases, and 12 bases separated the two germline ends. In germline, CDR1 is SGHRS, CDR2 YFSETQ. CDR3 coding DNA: TGCGCCAGCAGGGAGGGGGACAACTACGAGCAGTACTTC. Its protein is CASREGDNYEQYF.

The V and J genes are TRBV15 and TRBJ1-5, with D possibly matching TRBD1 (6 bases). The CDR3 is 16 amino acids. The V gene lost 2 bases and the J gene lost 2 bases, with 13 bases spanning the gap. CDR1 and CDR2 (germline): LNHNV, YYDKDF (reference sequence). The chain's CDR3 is CATSRNRATRNQPQHF. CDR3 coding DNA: TGTGCCACCAGCAGAAACAGGGCTACGCGCAATCAGCCCCAGCATTTT.

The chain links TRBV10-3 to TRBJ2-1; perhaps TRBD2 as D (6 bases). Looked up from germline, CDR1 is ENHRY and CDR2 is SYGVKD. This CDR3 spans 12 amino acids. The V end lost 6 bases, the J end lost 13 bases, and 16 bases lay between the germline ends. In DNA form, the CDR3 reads TGTGCCATCAGCTCGACTGTAGCGGTACAGTTCTTC. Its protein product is CAISSTVAVQFF.

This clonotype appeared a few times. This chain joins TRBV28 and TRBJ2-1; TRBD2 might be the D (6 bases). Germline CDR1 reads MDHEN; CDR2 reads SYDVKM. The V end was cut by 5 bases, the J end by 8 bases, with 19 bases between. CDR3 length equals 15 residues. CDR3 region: CASSAPGTPKDEQFF. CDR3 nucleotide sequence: TGTGCCAGCAGTGCCCCCGGGACTCCCAAGGATGAGCAGTTCTTC.

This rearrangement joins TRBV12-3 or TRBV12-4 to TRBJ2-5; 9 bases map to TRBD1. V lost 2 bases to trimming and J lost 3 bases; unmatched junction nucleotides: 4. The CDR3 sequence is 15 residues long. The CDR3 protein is CASSLWGQGKETQYF. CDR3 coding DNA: TGTGCCAGCAGTTTATGGGGACAGGGAAAAGAGACCCAGTACTTC.

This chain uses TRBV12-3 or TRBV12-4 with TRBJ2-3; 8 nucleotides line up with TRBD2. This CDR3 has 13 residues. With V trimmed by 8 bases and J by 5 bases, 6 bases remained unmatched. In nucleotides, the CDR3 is TGTGCCAGCCACGGGGGGGCCAGAGATACGCAGTATTTT. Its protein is CASHGGARDTQYF.

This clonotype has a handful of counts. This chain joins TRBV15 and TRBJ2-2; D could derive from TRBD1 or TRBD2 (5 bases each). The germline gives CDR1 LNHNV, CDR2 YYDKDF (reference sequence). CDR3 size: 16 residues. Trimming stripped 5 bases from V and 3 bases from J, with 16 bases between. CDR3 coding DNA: TGTGCCACCAGCTACGGGGCCTCCGTTGACACCGGGGAGCTGTTTTTT. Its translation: CATSYGASVDTGELFF.

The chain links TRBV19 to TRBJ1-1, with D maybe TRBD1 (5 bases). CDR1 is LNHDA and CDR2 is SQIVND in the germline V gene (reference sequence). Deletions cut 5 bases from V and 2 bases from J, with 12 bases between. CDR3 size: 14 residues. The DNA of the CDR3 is TGTGCCAGTAGTCTACGGACACAAAACACTGAAGCTTTCTTT. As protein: CASSLRTQNTEAFF.

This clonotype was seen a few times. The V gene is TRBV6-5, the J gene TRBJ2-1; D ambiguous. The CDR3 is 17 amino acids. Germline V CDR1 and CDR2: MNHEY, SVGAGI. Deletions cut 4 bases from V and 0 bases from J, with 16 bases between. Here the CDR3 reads CASSLTTPRSSYNEQFF. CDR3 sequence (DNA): TGTGCCAGCAGTTTAACTACTCCCCGGAGCTCCTACAATGAGCAGTTCTTC.

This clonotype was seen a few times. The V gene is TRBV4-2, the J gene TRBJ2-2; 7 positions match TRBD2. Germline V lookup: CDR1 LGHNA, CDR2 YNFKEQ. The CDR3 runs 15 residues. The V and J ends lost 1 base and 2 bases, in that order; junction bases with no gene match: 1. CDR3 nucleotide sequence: TGTGCCAGCAGCCAAGCTAGCGGAAACACCGGGGAGCTGTTTTTT. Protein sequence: CASSQASGNTGELFF.

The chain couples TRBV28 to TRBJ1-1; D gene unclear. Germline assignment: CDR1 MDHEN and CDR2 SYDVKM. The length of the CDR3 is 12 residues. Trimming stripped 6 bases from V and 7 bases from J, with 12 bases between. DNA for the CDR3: TGTGCCAGCAGGGGTAAAGATATTGAAGCTTTCTTT. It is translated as CASRGKDIEAFF. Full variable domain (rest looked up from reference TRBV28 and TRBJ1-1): DVKVTQSSRYLVKRTGEKVFLECVQDMDHENMFWYRQDPGLGLRLIYFSYDVKMKEKGDIPEGYSVSREKKERFSLILESASTNQTSMYLCASRGKDIEAFFGQGTRLTVV.

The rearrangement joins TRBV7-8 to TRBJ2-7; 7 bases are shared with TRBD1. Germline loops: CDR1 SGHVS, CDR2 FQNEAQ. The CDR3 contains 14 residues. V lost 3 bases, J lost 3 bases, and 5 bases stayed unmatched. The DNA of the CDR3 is TGTGCCAGCAGCTTCGGACAGGCCGTCTACGAGCAGTACTTC. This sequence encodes CASSFGQAVYEQYF.

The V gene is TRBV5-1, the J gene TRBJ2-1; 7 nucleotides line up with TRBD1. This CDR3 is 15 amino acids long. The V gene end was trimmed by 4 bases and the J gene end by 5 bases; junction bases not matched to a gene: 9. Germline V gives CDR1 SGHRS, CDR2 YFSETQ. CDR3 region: CASSIGGQSNNEQFF. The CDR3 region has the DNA TGCGCCAGCAGCATAGGGGGCCAGTCCAACAATGAGCAGTTCTTC.

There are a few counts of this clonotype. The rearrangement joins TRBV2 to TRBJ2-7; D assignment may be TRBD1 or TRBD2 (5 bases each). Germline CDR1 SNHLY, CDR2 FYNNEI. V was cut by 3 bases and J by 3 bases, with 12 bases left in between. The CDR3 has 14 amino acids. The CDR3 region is CASSEGELGYEQYF. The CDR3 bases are TGTGCCAGCAGTGAGGGGGAATTGGGCTACGAGCAGTACTTC. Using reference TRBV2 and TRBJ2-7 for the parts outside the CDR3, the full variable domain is EPEVTQTPSHQVTQMGQEVILRCVPISNHLYFYWYRQILGQKVEFLVSFYNNEISEKSEIFDDQFSVERPDGSNFTLKIRSTKLEDSAMYFCASSEGELGYEQYFGPGTRLTVT.

CDR3 DNA sequence: TGTGCCAGCAGCTGGGACAGGGGAAATGCAGATACGCAGTATTTT. It is translated as CASSWDRGNADTQYF. The chain recombines TRBV5-6 with TRBJ2-3, with 10 bases matching TRBD1. J was trimmed by 4 bases and V by 3 bases; bases with no gene match: 5. CDR1 is SGHDT, CDR2 YYEEEE, per germline. The CDR3 has 15 residues.

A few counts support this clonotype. The CDR3 protein is CASSQPTGTSGTDTQYF. The DNA of the CDR3 is TGTGCCAGCAGCCAACCTACCGGGACTAGCGGAACAGATACGCAGTATTTT. The rearrangement joins TRBV3-1 to TRBJ2-3; 11 nucleotides match TRBD2. Germline V gives CDR1 LGHDT, CDR2 YNNKEL (reference sequence). The CDR3 has 17 amino acids. J gave up 3 bases and V 2 bases, and 7 bases lay outside the gene matches.

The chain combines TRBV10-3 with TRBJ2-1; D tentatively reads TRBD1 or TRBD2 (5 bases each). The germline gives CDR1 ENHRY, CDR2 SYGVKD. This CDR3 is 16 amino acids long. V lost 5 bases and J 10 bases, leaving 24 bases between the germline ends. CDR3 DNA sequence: TGTGCCATCAGTCCCTCGGAAGGTCGGGGACCCCAAGAGCAGTTCTTC. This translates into CAISPSEGRGPQEQFF.